This T cell receptor beta chain was documented in a study of cytomegalovirus exposure and HLA in healthy donors. In the study overall: Unique TCR beta sequences numbering about 100 million came from about 179 million T cells in an earlier analysis.

PCR primers comprised 60 Vbeta and 13 Jbeta primers. Profiled with immunoSEQ multiplex PCR; TCRdb holds only in-frame clones, not every one. The data contain 200,000 to 250,000 clones, 75% to 90% of them singletons. The CDR3 spans 14 residues. V was shortened by 0 bases and J by 2 bases, with 8 bases between the two germline ends. Germline V lookup: CDR1 SGHRS, CDR2 YFSETQ. Study-level findings and limits: Analysis performed later found more than 15,000 TCR beta sequences associated with HLA alleles at 0.05 false discovery rate. Some public TCRs appeared in many individuals, while most sequences were rare.

Worth noting for this clone: What it recognizes is unknown.

The chain has TRBV5-1 and TRBJ1-2; no reliable D call. The clonotype was recovered from a woman aged 18 to 35 in good health and CMV-seronegative. Specimen: PBMCs. CDR3 nucleotides: TGCGCCAGCAGCTTGGGCCCGGGAAACTATGGCTACACCTTC. Protein: CASSLGPGNYGYTF.